These 22 T cell receptor beta chains came from one sample sequenced in a study of shared clonotypes between healthy human individuals. Sequencing used immunoSEQ multiplex PCR; TCRdb keeps in-frame clones, though not all of them. The sample lists a few million clones, approximately 90% occurring once. The specimen sequenced was naive CD4+ T cells sorted from blood. As for subset: CD45RA+ positively selected. The receptors stem from a man in his late teens or twenties in good health.

This chain joins TRBV28 and TRBJ2-3; perhaps TRBD2 as D (5 bases). The CDR3 length is 15 residues. V was cut by 4 bases and J by 1 base, with 12 bases left in between. Germline V gives CDR1 MDHEN, CDR2 SYDVKM. CDR3 coding DNA: TGTGCCAGCAGTTCGAACCTAGCCCGCACAGATACGCAGTATTTT. Its protein product is CASSSNLARTDTQYF.

The J gene is TRBJ2-5, the V gene TRBV5-4; maybe TRBD2 (6 bases). V dropped 4 bases and J dropped 1 base, with 11 bases sitting between them. The CDR3 extends over 14 amino acids. Germline CDR1 is SGHNT and CDR2 is YYREEE (reference sequence). As DNA, the CDR3 is TGTGCCAGCAGCCCCCGGGACTTCCAAGAGACCCAGTACTTC. This encodes CASSPRDFQETQYF. Filled out from reference TRBV5-4 and TRBJ2-5, the complete variable domain reads ETGVTQSPTHLIKTRGQQVTLRCSSQSGHNTVSWYQQALGQGPQFIFQYYREEENGRGNFPPRFSGLQFPNYSSELNVNALELDDSALYLCASSPRDFQETQYFGPGTRLLVL.

The rearrangement links TRBV19 to TRBJ2-2; TRBD1 matches 8 bases. The germline V gene encodes CDR1 LNHDA and CDR2 SQIVND (reference sequence). The CDR3 has 16 residues. Unmatched junction bases numbered 4, after V lost 0 bases and J lost 4 bases. The CDR3 region has the DNA TGTGCCAGTAGTATAGAGGGCAGGGGGCCCACCGGGGAGCTGTTTTTT. Its protein product is CASSIEGRGPTGELFF.

The V call is TRBV6-5, the J call TRBJ2-7; 7 nucleotides match TRBD1. The trim removed 7 bases at V and 2 bases at J, leaving 8 bases unmatched. This CDR3 has 14 residues. Per the germline V gene, CDR1 is MNHEY and CDR2 is SVGAGI. CDR3: CASKRGQVAYEQYF. For the CDR3, the DNA is TGTGCCAGCAAGCGAGGACAGGTCGCCTACGAGCAGTACTTC.

J is TRBJ2-7 and V is TRBV4-1; D remains unclear. V was trimmed by 0 bases and J by 5 bases, leaving 14 bases between them. This CDR3 region has 15 residues. Germline CDR1 and CDR2: MGHRA and YSYEKL. CDR3 DNA sequence: TGCGCCAGCAGCCAAGATCTTCAAGGCCCCCACGAGCAGTACTTC. This gives the protein CASSQDLQGPHEQYF.

The V gene is TRBV7-8, the J gene TRBJ1-1; tentatively, D is TRBD1 (5 bases). This CDR3 is built from 17 residues. Germline lookup yields CDR1 SGHVS and CDR2 FQNEAQ. V was cut by 0 bases and J by 4 bases, with 18 bases left in between. CDR3 region: CASSLARAGLGTTEAFF. The CDR3, as DNA: TGTGCCAGCAGCTTAGCGAGGGCGGGGTTGGGGACCACTGAAGCTTTCTTT.

This clone is a singleton in its sample. The rearrangement joins TRBV10-3 to TRBJ2-3; a weak D match, TRBD1 (5 bases). Trimming shortened V by 0 bases and J by 4 bases, and 11 bases separated the two germline ends. This CDR3 has 15 residues. Germline V gives CDR1 ENHRY, CDR2 SYGVKD. The CDR3 loop is CAISESGGAADTQYF. The CDR3 region has the DNA TGTGCCATCAGTGAGTCTGGTGGGGCAGCAGATACGCAGTATTTT.

The chain employs TRBV18 and TRBJ1-1; TRBD1 might be the D (5 bases). The CDR3 totals 13 residues. Per the germline V gene, CDR1 is KGHSH and CDR2 is LQKENI. The V gene lost 6 bases and the J gene lost 0 bases, with 8 bases spanning the gap. CDR3 sequence (DNA): TGTGCCAGCTCCCGGGGACTGAACACTGAAGCTTTCTTT. This codes for CASSRGLNTEAFF.

The rearrangement joins TRBV4-1 to TRBJ1-4; possible D gene TRBD1, 5 bases. V was clipped by 0 bases and J by 4 bases, with 9 bases between them. Per the germline V gene, CDR1 is MGHRA and CDR2 is YSYEKL. The CDR3 length is 15 residues. The DNA for the CDR3 is TGCGCCAGCAGCCAAGACCCGAGGGGTAATGAAAAACTGTTTTTT. Its protein is CASSQDPRGNEKLFF.

This chain links TRBV5-4 with TRBJ1-2; TRBD1 might be the D (6 bases). The V end was cut by 4 bases, the J end by 8 bases, with 15 bases between. The V gene's germline CDR1 is SGHNT and CDR2 YYREEE (reference sequence). This CDR3 has 13 amino acids. The CDR3 sequence: CASSAGGKQGYTF. CDR3 bases: TGTGCCAGCAGCGCGGGGGGCAAACAGGGCTACACCTTC.

V is TRBV5-4 and J is TRBJ1-6; D is ambiguous. From germline, CDR1 is SGHNT and CDR2 YYREEE (reference sequence). V lost 0 bases, J lost 0 bases, and 7 bases lay in between. The CDR3 runs to 16 residues. The CDR3 loop is CASSLGESSYNSPLHF. In DNA, the CDR3 is TGTGCCAGCAGCTTGGGCGAGAGCTCCTATAATTCACCCCTCCACTTT.

The CDR3 DNA follows: TGTGCCAGTAGTACGCCTCGACGAGGGGGTTACAATGAGCAGTTCTTC. It yields the protein CASSTPRRGGYNEQFF. This sequence joins TRBV19 and TRBJ2-1, with D possibly TRBD1 on 6 matching bases. The CDR3 contains 16 residues. Germline CDR1 LNHDA, CDR2 SQIVND (reference sequence). V lost 4 bases and J 4 bases, leaving 17 bases between the germline ends.

The CDR3: CASSAAGTQETQYF. CDR3 sequence (DNA): TGTGCCAGCAGCGCCGCCGGGACTCAGGAGACCCAGTACTTC. This rearrangement joins TRBV7-2 to TRBJ2-5; a possible D gene is TRBD2 (6 bases). CDR1 is SGHTA, CDR2 FQGNSA, per germline. The CDR3 loop spans 14 amino acids. V gave up 5 bases and J gave up 5 bases, with 15 bases separating them. The full variable domain, its missing parts supplied by reference TRBV7-2 and TRBJ2-5, is GAGVSQSPSNKVTEKGKDVELRCDPISGHTALYWYRQSLGQGLEFLIYFQGNSAPDKSGLPSDRFSAERTGGSVSTLTIQRTQQEDSAVYLCASSAAGTQETQYFGPGTRLLVL.

This chain connects TRBV5-1 to TRBJ2-2, with 7 bases identical to TRBD1. V trimming: 2 bases; J trimming: 1 base; junction bases outside the gene matches: 5. CDR3 length: 16 amino acids. CDR1 is SGHRS and CDR2 is YFSETQ in the germline V gene. For the CDR3, the DNA is TGCGCCAGCAGCTTAACAGGGGCCATGAACACCGGGGAGCTGTTTTTT. This gives the protein CASSLTGAMNTGELFF.

This clone was recorded only once. The chain's CDR3 is CASSYPRGGLNYGYTF. The DNA for the CDR3 is TGTGCCAGCAGCTACCCCCGGGGGGGGTTAAACTATGGCTACACCTTC. The chain is built from TRBV7-9 and TRBJ1-2, with D perhaps TRBD1 (5 bases). The V end lost 4 bases, the J end lost 2 bases, and 17 bases lay between the germline ends. The CDR3 is 16 amino acids. Germline V gives CDR1 SEHNR, CDR2 FQNEAQ (reference sequence).

The V gene is TRBV30, the J gene TRBJ1-2, with D perhaps matching TRBD1 (5 bases). The CDR3 spans 14 residues. With 5 bases removed from V and 5 bases from J, the gap between germline ends came to 18 bases. Germline V gene data show CDR1 as GTSNPN and CDR2 as SVGIG (reference sequence). The CDR3 is CAWGKAGLGYGYTF. The CDR3 DNA is TGTGCCTGGGGGAAGGCAGGGCTGGGATATGGCTACACCTTC.

Of note for this clone: Other DNA sequences from this sample encode an identical CDR3 as well. The rearrangement uses TRBV27 and TRBJ1-5; 7 bases line up with TRBD1. Germline trimming cut 3 bases from V and 6 bases from J; bases unmatched to any gene: 5. Germline-derived CDR1 and CDR2 are MNHEY and SMNVEV (reference sequence). This CDR3 contains 14 residues. The CDR3 nucleotides are TGTGCCAGCAGTTTTAGCTCAGGGGGTCAGCCCCAGCATTTT. This sequence encodes CASSFSSGGQPQHF.

V usage is TRBV4-1 and J usage is TRBJ2-3; 7 bases are a match to TRBD1. J gave up 1 base and V 1 base, and 5 bases lay outside the gene matches. The CDR3 has 16 amino acids. CDR1 is MGHRA and CDR2 is YSYEKL in the germline V gene. CDR3 nucleotide sequence: TGCGCCAGCAGCCAAGCCACAGGGGTTGGCACAGATACGCAGTATTTT. It yields the protein CASSQATGVGTDTQYF.

V gene TRBV25-1 combines with J gene TRBJ2-1; 8 positions agree with TRBD1. In germline, CDR1 is MGHDK, CDR2 SYGVNS. Losses at the gene ends were 1 base for V and 8 bases for J; bases not matched to a gene: 7. CDR3 length: 15 residues. The CDR3 here is CASSELAGGSDEQFF. CDR3 nucleotides: TGTGCCAGCAGTGAATTGGCAGGGGGCAGCGATGAGCAGTTCTTC.

The CDR3 DNA reads as TGTGCCAGCTCACCACCGTCGAACGGGGAGACCCAGTACTTC. Its translation is CASSPPSNGETQYF. J is TRBJ2-5 and V is TRBV18; D remains ambiguous. Trimming stripped 0 bases from V and 5 bases from J, with 10 bases between. Germline V gene lookup returns CDR1 KGHSH and CDR2 LQKENI. CDR3 length equals 14 residues.

The J gene is TRBJ2-3, the V gene TRBV9; D gene uncertain. CDR3 length equals 15 residues. The germline gives CDR1 SGDLS, CDR2 YYNGEE. V was shortened by 0 bases and J by 2 bases, with 10 bases between the two germline ends. Here the CDR3 DNA reads TGTGCCAGCAGCGTAGATGTGGCCCTCACAGATACGCAGTATTTT. Residues: CASSVDVALTDTQYF.

The gene calls are TRBV5-4 and TRBJ2-1; 14 bases align to TRBD2. Germline V gene data show CDR1 as SGHNT and CDR2 as YYREEE (reference sequence). V was pared by 4 bases and J by 9 bases, with 6 bases of the junction left unmatched. This CDR3 comprises 15 residues. This CDR3 reads CASSAGTSGGGEQFF. The CDR3 nucleotides read TGTGCCAGCAGCGCCGGGACTAGCGGGGGCGGTGAGCAGTTCTTC.